The 10 T cell receptor beta chains in this list originate from one sample, sequenced in a study of shared clonotypes between healthy human individuals. Data came from immunoSEQ multiplex PCR; TCRdb stores just in-frame clones and leaves some out. Here the sample spans fewer than 400,000 clones, about 74% being singletons. The sequencing input was memory CD4+ T cells sorted from blood. The sample's subset: CD45RA-negative fraction. These receptors were collected from a young man in good health.

The chain couples TRBV6-5 to TRBJ2-2; D ambiguous. Germline V gives CDR1 MNHEY, CDR2 SVGAGI. V shed 2 bases and J shed 2 bases, with 3 bases lying between them. This CDR3 spans 13 amino acids. The CDR3, as DNA: TGTGCCAGCAGTTACCTCAACACCGGGGAGCTGTTTTTT. It yields the protein CASSYLNTGELFF.

The rearrangement links TRBV10-3 to TRBJ2-5; 8 nucleotides agree with TRBD1. The junction had 5 bases not matched to a gene; V was cut back by 6 bases and J by 2 bases. This CDR3 is built from 14 residues. Germline-derived CDR1 and CDR2 are ENHRY and SYGVKD. The CDR3 region has the DNA TGTGCCATCAGGGCGGGACAGGAACAAGAGACCCAGTACTTC. This encodes CAIRAGQEQETQYF.

The chain couples TRBV5-4 to TRBJ2-7; D is tentatively TRBD1 or TRBD2 (5 bases each). Trimming removed 4 bases from V and 6 bases from J, with 20 bases in between. This CDR3 is 15 amino acids long. Germline CDR1 and CDR2: SGHNT and YYREEE (reference sequence). CDR3 protein: CASSRAADGGGEQYF. The CDR3 coding sequence is TGTGCCAGCAGCCGGGCTGCGGATGGTGGGGGCGAGCAGTACTTC.

The chain carries TRBV18 and TRBJ2-3; D not resolved. The CDR3 has 14 amino acids. The ends were cut back, 4 bases at V and 4 bases at J, with 12 bases in the middle. The germline CDR1 and CDR2 sequences are KGHSH and LQKENI. CDR3: CASSLTRPPDTQYF. CDR3 DNA: TGTGCCAGCTCACTGACCCGCCCGCCAGATACGCAGTATTTT.

This clone turned up a few times. This chain joins TRBV19 and TRBJ2-7, with a possible D match to TRBD2 (6 bases). With 3 bases removed from V and 3 bases from J, the gap between germline ends came to 9 bases. This CDR3 region has 13 residues. Germline CDR1 LNHDA, CDR2 SQIVND (reference sequence). The CDR3 region has the DNA TGTGCCAGTAGTATCCCCGGGGGCTACGAGCAGTACTTC. Translation: CASSIPGGYEQYF.

The chain carries TRBV19 and TRBJ1-5; D is possibly TRBD1 (6 bases). Germline CDR1 is LNHDA and CDR2 is SQIVND (reference sequence). V gave up 4 bases and J gave up 3 bases, with 10 bases separating them. The CDR3 contains 14 residues. The CDR3 DNA follows: TGTGCCAGTAGTACTACAGGGAACAATCAGCCCCAGCATTTT. Amino acids: CASSTTGNNQPQHF.

V is TRBV5-1 and J is TRBJ2-1, with D unresolved. The germline V gene has CDR1 SGHRS and CDR2 YFSETQ. Trimming pared 0 bases from V and 9 bases from J, leaving 13 bases between. The CDR3 consists of 14 residues. As DNA, the CDR3 is TGCGCCAGCAGCTTGGAGGCCCTAATTAGTGAGCAGTTCTTC. Translated, it gives CASSLEALISEQFF.

The V gene is TRBV7-2, the J gene TRBJ2-5; D remains unclear. Germline lookup yields CDR1 SGHTA and CDR2 FQGNSA. This CDR3 is built from 11 residues. V gave up 3 bases and J gave up 5 bases, with 4 bases separating them. CDR3 region: CASSLLETQYF. The CDR3 DNA follows: TGTGCCAGCAGCTTGTTGGAGACCCAGTACTTC.

The chain links TRBV11-2 to TRBJ2-3, with TRBD2 identical over 8 bases. Looked up from germline, CDR1 is SGHAT and CDR2 is FQNNGV. Trimming took 5 bases from V and 6 from J; bases not matched to a gene: 19. The CDR3 covers 18 residues. CDR3 DNA sequence: TGTGCCAGCAGCCCACCTCCTGTTCTAGCGGGTCTATCGGATACGCAGTATTTT. It yields the protein CASSPPPVLAGLSDTQYF.

This clone was seen repeatedly, ten times or more. Other nucleotide sequences from this sample produce the same CDR3. This chain connects TRBV6-1 to TRBJ2-7; D might be TRBD2 (5 bases). Germline values: CDR1 MNHNS, CDR2 SASEGT. Deletions cut 6 bases from V and 4 bases from J, with 13 bases between. CDR3 length: 13 amino acids. CDR3 loop: CASRQPRGYEQYF. DNA of the CDR3: TGTGCCAGCAGACAACCCCGAGGGTACGAGCAGTACTTC.